These 24 T cell receptor beta chains originate from one sample sequenced in a study of cytomegalovirus exposure and HLA in healthy donors. Primers: 60 Vbeta forward and 13 Jbeta reverse. TCRdb's table, derived via immunoSEQ multiplex PCR, lists solely in-frame clones and lacks some. The sample holds 100,000 to 140,000 clones, roughly 80% seen once. Material: PBMCs. The source is a young man in good health and CMV-seropositive.

The V call is TRBV2, the J call TRBJ1-2, with 8 nucleotides matching TRBD1. The germline gives CDR1 SNHLY, CDR2 FYNNEI. J was trimmed by 0 bases and V by 7 bases; bases with no gene match: 13. The CDR3 length is 17 residues. The CDR3 DNA follows: TGTGCCAGCAATCCGGGGGCAGGGGGCCTAGCTAACTATGGCTACACCTTC. Its protein is CASNPGAGGLANYGYTF. The complete variable domain, with remaining parts taken from reference TRBV2 and TRBJ1-2, reads EPEVTQTPSHQVTQMGQEVILRCVPISNHLYFYWYRQILGQKVEFLVSFYNNEISEKSEIFDDQFSVERPDGSNFTLKIRSTKLEDSAMYFCASNPGAGGLANYGYTFGSGTRLTVV.

This sequence joins TRBV9 and TRBJ1-2; D may be TRBD1 (5 bases). V lost 5 bases and J lost 0, with 14 bases in between. This CDR3 has 15 amino acids. CDR1 is SGDLS, CDR2 YYNGEE, per germline. The CDR3 loop reads CASREGTAANYGYTF. CDR3 sequence (DNA): TGTGCCAGCAGGGAGGGGACCGCAGCTAACTATGGCTACACCTTC.

This clone appeared a single time. V is TRBV11-2 and J is TRBJ1-2, with 10 bases lining up with TRBD1. The CDR3 totals 13 residues. Per germline, CDR1 SGHAT and CDR2 FQNNGV. Trimming cost V 4 bases and J 5 bases; bases outside gene matches: 1. CDR3 sequence (DNA): TGTGCCAGCAGCTCGGACAGGGGGTATGGCTACACCTTC. As protein: CASSSDRGYGYTF.

This sequence joins TRBV10-3 and TRBJ2-3, with 8 bases identical to TRBD2. The V gene end was trimmed by 6 bases and the J gene end by 0 bases; junction bases not matched to a gene: 5. Germline V gene data show CDR1 as ENHRY and CDR2 as SYGVKD. The CDR3 runs to 15 residues. The CDR3 reads CAIRLADTSTDTQYF. CDR3 nucleotides: TGTGCCATCAGACTAGCGGATACTAGCACAGATACGCAGTATTTT.

The gene calls are TRBV5-1 and TRBJ2-5, with 10 bases aligning to TRBD2. Germline V gene lookup returns CDR1 SGHRS and CDR2 YFSETQ. V dropped 6 bases and J dropped 2; count of bases not matched to a gene: 10. The CDR3 sequence is 16 residues long. The CDR3 DNA follows: TGCGCCAGCAACCCATTTAGCGGGGGGCCACAAGAGACCCAGTACTTC. It codes for CASNPFSGGPQETQYF. The variable domain in full, completed from reference TRBV5-1 and TRBJ2-5, reads KAGVTQTPRYLIKTRGQQVTLSCSPISGHRSVSWYQQTPGQGLQFLFEYFSETQRNKGNFPGRFSGRQFSNSRSEMNVSTLELGDSALYLCASNPFSGGPQETQYFGPGTRLLVL.

This CDR3 reads CASRTRGYNEQFF. CDR3 sequence (DNA): TGTGCCAGCAGAACCCGGGGGTACAATGAGCAGTTCTTC. This sequence joins TRBV6-1 and TRBJ2-1; D possibly corresponds to TRBD2 (6 bases). Germline V CDR1 and CDR2: MNHNS, SASEGT. V lost 6 bases, J lost 4 bases, and 10 bases lay in between. The CDR3 loop spans 13 amino acids.

The chain uses TRBV20-1 and TRBJ2-1, with TRBD2 matching 7 bases. J gave up 8 bases and V 8 bases, and 6 bases lay outside the gene matches. This CDR3 contains 11 residues. The germline V gene has CDR1 DFQATT and CDR2 SNEGSKA (reference sequence). CDR3 bases: TGCAGTTTCCCGGGGAGGGATGAGCAGTTCTTC. It encodes CSFPGRDEQFF.

This chain uses TRBV5-1 with TRBJ2-7, with D tentatively TRBD1 (6 bases). There are 15 residues in the CDR3. Trimming took off 1 base at V and 7 bases at J, with 18 bases between the two ends. The germline gives CDR1 SGHRS, CDR2 YFSETQ. CDR3 protein: CASSLIPRGTGEQYF. CDR3 bases: TGCGCCAGCAGCTTGATCCCCAGGGGAACGGGGGAGCAGTACTTC.

This chain connects TRBV18 to TRBJ2-5, with TRBD2 as a possible D gene (6 bases). The germline V and J ends were trimmed by 2 bases and 3 bases, with 10 bases remaining between them. CDR3 length: 14 amino acids. Germline V lookup: CDR1 KGHSH, CDR2 LQKENI. The CDR3 nucleotides read TGTGCCAGCTCACCAGTGGGAGGTGAAGAGACCCAGTACTTC. It translates to CASSPVGGEETQYF.

The V and J genes are TRBV19 and TRBJ2-4, with 13 nucleotides matching TRBD2. Germline CDR1 is LNHDA and CDR2 is SQIVND (reference sequence). Trimming at V came to 9 bases and at J to 5 bases, leaving 13 bases not matched to a gene. The CDR3 runs to 17 residues. CDR3 coding DNA: TGTGCCAGCCTCTCACTAGCGGGGGGGCCGATGGAAAACATTCAGTACTTC. This translates into CASLSLAGGPMENIQYF.

The rearrangement joins TRBV30 to TRBJ1-5, with D uncertain. There are 17 residues in the CDR3. Trimming pared 2 bases from V and 0 bases from J, leaving 17 bases between. Germline V CDR1 and CDR2: GTSNPN, SVGIG (reference sequence). CDR3 in amino acids: CAWSNLGLIDSNQPQHF. Written as DNA, the CDR3 is TGTGCCTGGAGTAACCTAGGATTGATAGATAGCAATCAGCCCCAGCATTTT.

As regards this clone: Sequence at one end of the junction differs from germline and may be a read error. The genes are TRBV7-9 and TRBJ1-1; no firm D call. CDR3 size: 14 residues. Germline CDR1 SEHNR, CDR2 FQNEAQ (reference sequence). In nucleotides, the CDR3 is TGTTCCAGCAGCTCGTACACAGCGAACACTGAAGCTTTCTTT. This translates into CSSSSYTANTEAFF.

The gene calls are TRBV11-2 and TRBJ2-2; possibly TRBD1 for D (5 bases). The V gene's germline CDR1 is SGHAT and CDR2 FQNNGV. This CDR3 has 14 residues. V shed 2 bases and J shed 5 bases, with 9 bases lying between them. Here the CDR3 reads CASSLQGWTGELFF. The CDR3 DNA reads as TGTGCCAGCAGCTTACAGGGTTGGACCGGGGAGCTGTTTTTT.

This clone turned up a few times. V is TRBV27 and J is TRBJ1-4, with D unclear. Germline CDR1 reads MNHEY; CDR2 reads SMNVEV (reference sequence). Trimming removed 8 bases from V and 5 bases from J, with 9 bases in between. The CDR3 is 12 amino acids. CDR3: CASGRENEKLFF. CDR3 nucleotides: TGTGCCAGCGGTAGAGAGAATGAAAAACTGTTTTTT. The variable domain in full, completed from reference TRBV27 and TRBJ1-4, reads EAQVTQNPRYLITVTGKKLTVTCSQNMNHEYMSWYRQDPGLGLRQIYYSMNVEVTDKGDVPEGYKVSRKEKRNFPLILESPSPNQTSLYFCASGRENEKLFFGSGTQLSVL.

This rearrangement joins TRBV15 to TRBJ2-5, with D possibly TRBD2 on 6 matching bases. Trimming took off 0 bases at V and 5 bases at J, with 13 bases between the two ends. The CDR3 sequence is 15 residues long. The germline V gene has CDR1 LNHNV and CDR2 YYDKDF (reference sequence). The CDR3 reads CATSRDRGRGETQYF. In DNA, the CDR3 is TGTGCCACCAGCAGAGATCGGGGGAGAGGGGAGACCCAGTACTTC. Complete variable domain (other parts from reference TRBV15 and TRBJ2-5): DAMVIQNPRYQVTQFGKPVTLSCSQTLNHNVMYWYQQKSSQAPKLLFHYYDKDFNNEADTPDNFQSRRPNTSFCFLDIRSPGLGDTAMYLCATSRDRGRGETQYFGPGTRLLVL.

This rearrangement joins TRBV4-1 to TRBJ1-6; D unclear. Between the trimmed V and J ends, which lost 5 bases and 4 bases, there was a span of 9 bases. Germline CDR1 reads MGHRA; CDR2 reads YSYEKL. The CDR3 has 14 residues. The chain's CDR3 is CASSFRGYNSPLHF. As DNA, the CDR3 is TGCGCCAGCAGCTTCAGAGGGTATAATTCACCCCTCCACTTT.

The gene calls are TRBV29-1 and TRBJ1-2, with D perhaps matching TRBD1 (6 bases). Per the germline V gene, CDR1 is SQVTM and CDR2 is ANQGSEA. CDR3 length: 21 amino acids. V gave up 0 bases and J gave up 0 bases, with 29 bases separating them. The CDR3 nucleotides are TGCAGCGTTGAAGACGGGGTTGGGGGGGGCAGGACGCTTGAATCTAACTATGGCTACACCTTC. Amino acids: CSVEDGVGGGRTLESNYGYTF.

The chain links TRBV6-5 to TRBJ1-1; TRBD1 aligns across 7 bases. Germline trimming cut 6 bases from V and 1 base from J; bases unmatched to any gene: 2. The length of the CDR3 is 13 residues. The germline V gene encodes CDR1 MNHEY and CDR2 SVGAGI. This chain's CDR3 is CASRGQPNTEAFF. CDR3 nucleotides: TGTGCCAGCAGGGGACAGCCGAACACTGAAGCTTTCTTT.

The chain employs TRBV19 and TRBJ1-6; D is ambiguous. CDR1 is LNHDA and CDR2 is SQIVND in the germline V gene (reference sequence). This CDR3 comprises 15 residues. V dropped 1 base and J dropped 6 bases, with 10 bases sitting between them. In nucleotides, the CDR3 is TGTGCCAGTAGTATAGGAGGGATCCTTAATTCACCCCTCCACTTT. Translating gives CASSIGGILNSPLHF.

Only one count was recorded for this clone. The V and J genes are TRBV11-3 and TRBJ1-2; 7 nucleotides line up with TRBD1. Germline trimming cut 5 bases from V and 4 bases from J; bases unmatched to any gene: 4. The CDR3 has 13 residues. Germline V lookup: CDR1 SGHNT, CDR2 YENEEA. Here the CDR3 DNA reads TGTGCCAGCAGCAGTACAGGGGCCTATGGCTACACCTTC. It encodes CASSSTGAYGYTF.

The CDR3 protein is CASSPDGQYYGYTF. The CDR3 region has the DNA TGTGCCAGCAGTCCCGACGGACAGTACTATGGCTACACCTTC. The gene calls are TRBV6-1 and TRBJ1-2; D is possibly TRBD1 (6 bases). Trimming stripped 5 bases from V and 3 bases from J, with 13 bases between. CDR1 is MNHNS, CDR2 SASEGT, per germline. The CDR3 runs 14 residues.

This clone was detected only a few times. The chain recombines TRBV7-8 with TRBJ1-5; no clear D gene. Trimming took 1 base from V and 2 from J, leaving 9 bases between them. Germline values: CDR1 SGHVS, CDR2 FQNEAQ. CDR3 length equals 15 residues. In DNA form, the CDR3 reads TGTGCCAGCAGCTTAGGCCCTTTAGGCAATCAGCCCCAGCATTTT. Its translation is CASSLGPLGNQPQHF.

This chain connects TRBV7-8 to TRBJ1-2; weak D call: TRBD1 (6 bases). The CDR3 runs to 15 residues. V gave up 4 bases and J gave up 6 bases, with 18 bases separating them. The germline V gene has CDR1 SGHVS and CDR2 FQNEAQ. CDR3 bases: TGTGCCAGCAGCTCGAAAAGGGGTGGGGGCCATGGCTACACCTTC. Its translation is CASSSKRGGGHGYTF.

This clone was seen a handful of times. The rearrangement joins TRBV5-5 to TRBJ2-3, with D possibly TRBD1 on 5 matching bases. The CDR3 extends over 14 amino acids. V lost 4 bases, J lost 0 bases, and 9 bases lay in between. The V gene's germline CDR1 is SGHKS and CDR2 YYEKEE (reference sequence). This chain's CDR3 is CASSPTESTDTQYF. In DNA, the CDR3 is TGTGCCAGCAGCCCGACAGAAAGCACAGATACGCAGTATTTT.